This is a list of T cell receptor beta chains from one sample in a study of blood T cell repertoires in COVID-19. The data were produced by immunoSEQ multiplex PCR, yet TCRdb's version contains in-frame clones alone and is incomplete. The sample yields some 500,000 clones, about 88% seen once. Sequenced input: peripheral blood. Receptors originate from a woman between 45 and 60 years old with COVID-19, enrolled during active disease. CDR3s include the opening cysteine and the closing phenylalanine or tryptophan. Fields, in order: J gene, clone size, V gene, D gene, CDR3 DNA, CDR3 protein. D genes are given only for firm matches. Some rows have no size entry. The others give once, few or many, or a class for an expanded clone.

J gene: TRBJ2-3
clone size: -
V gene: TRBV7-9
D gene: TRBD1
CDR3 DNA: TGTGCCAGCAGCGGTGATGACAGGGGAAGCGCAGATACGCAGTATTTT
CDR3 protein: CASSGDDRGSADTQYF

J gene: TRBJ1-1
clone size: few
V gene: TRBV9
D gene: TRBD1
CDR3 DNA: TGTGCCAGCAGCGCTGCCGGGACAGAGAACACTGAAGCTTTCTTT
CDR3 protein: CASSAAGTENTEAFF

J gene: TRBJ2-1
clone size: -
V gene: TRBV7-8
D gene: TRBD1
CDR3 DNA: TGTGCCAGCAGCCAAGACAGGGGGGGTGAGCAGTTCTTC
CDR3 protein: CASSQDRGGEQFF

J gene: TRBJ1-2
clone size: -
V gene: TRBV5-1
D gene: TRBD1
CDR3 DNA: TGCGCCAGCAGGGAACAGGGGGAATATGGCTACACCTTC
CDR3 protein: CASREQGEYGYTF

J gene: TRBJ2-7
clone size: -
V gene: TRBV28
D gene: -
CDR3 DNA: TGTGCCAGCAGTTTCCATACATACGAGCAGTACTTC
CDR3 protein: CASSFHTYEQYF

J gene: TRBJ1-1
clone size: -
V gene: TRBV10-3
D gene: TRBD1
CDR3 DNA: TGTGCCATCACGACAGGGGTGGAGAACACTGAAGCTTTCTTT
CDR3 protein: CAITTGVENTEAFF

J gene: TRBJ2-3
clone size: -
V gene: TRBV24-1
D gene: TRBD1
CDR3 DNA: TGTGCCACCAGTGATTCCGGGACAGGGGCAGATACGCAGTATTTT
CDR3 protein: CATSDSGTGADTQYF

J gene: TRBJ2-7
clone size: -
V gene: TRBV5-1
D gene: -
CDR3 DNA: TGCGCCAGCAGCCCAGGACAGACAGGATGGGAGCAGTACTTC
CDR3 protein: CASSPGQTGWEQYF

J gene: TRBJ2-3
clone size: -
V gene: TRBV11-3
D gene: TRBD1
CDR3 DNA: TGTGCCAGCAGCCTGCGGACAGGGGCAGCAGATACGCAGTATTTT
CDR3 protein: CASSLRTGAADTQYF

J gene: TRBJ1-6
clone size: -
V gene: TRBV21-1
D gene: -
CDR3 DNA: TGTGCCAGCAGCAAAGCCCTTTTAGAGGGGGCTAAATATAATTCACCCCTCCACTTT
CDR3 protein: CASSKALLEGAKYNSPLHF

J gene: TRBJ2-1
clone size: -
V gene: TRBV27
D gene: -
CDR3 DNA: TGTGCCAGCAGTGCGATTCCTACGGGCAATGAGCAGTTCTTC
CDR3 protein: CASSAIPTGNEQFF

J gene: TRBJ2-3
clone size: once
V gene: TRBV5-1
D gene: -
CDR3 DNA: TGCGCCAGCAGCTTGGAAGGCGGGGGCACAGATACGCAGTATTTT
CDR3 protein: CASSLEGGGTDTQYF

J gene: TRBJ1-2
clone size: -
V gene: TRBV19
D gene: -
CDR3 DNA: TGTGCCAGTACCTTGTCCAGCTATGGCTACACCTTC
CDR3 protein: CASTLSSYGYTF

J gene: TRBJ2-1
clone size: -
V gene: TRBV9
D gene: TRBD2
CDR3 DNA: TGTGCCAGCAGCGTAGAACCCCGGGGGGGAAAGAGTGAGCAGTTCTTC
CDR3 protein: CASSVEPRGGKSEQFF

J gene: TRBJ2-2
clone size: -
V gene: TRBV5-6
D gene: -
CDR3 DNA: TGTGCCAGCAGCTTCGGAGGGATGGACACCGGGGAGCTGTTTTTT
CDR3 protein: CASSFGGMDTGELFF

J gene: TRBJ2-5
clone size: -
V gene: TRBV5-4
D gene: -
CDR3 DNA: TGTGCCAGCAGCCCCGGGGTGGACGAAAACCAGTACTTC
CDR3 protein: CASSPGVDENQYF

J gene: TRBJ1-1
clone size: -
V gene: TRBV30
D gene: -
CDR3 DNA: TGTGCCTGGAGTGTACGAGAGAACACTGAAGCTTTCTTT
CDR3 protein: CAWSVRENTEAFF

J gene: TRBJ2-2
clone size: -
V gene: TRBV5-1
D gene: TRBD1
CDR3 DNA: TGCGCCAGCCGGGACAGCTTCACCGGGGAGCTGTTTTTT
CDR3 protein: CASRDSFTGELFF

J gene: TRBJ1-2
clone size: few
V gene: TRBV6-5
D gene: TRBD1
CDR3 DNA: TGTGCCAGCAGATCCGGGACAGGGAGATATGGCTACACCTTC
CDR3 protein: CASRSGTGRYGYTF

J gene: TRBJ1-1
clone size: -
V gene: TRBV6-5
D gene: -
CDR3 DNA: TGTGCCAGCAGTTACAACGGGGGAACTGAAGCTTTCTTT
CDR3 protein: CASSYNGGTEAFF

J gene: TRBJ1-2
clone size: once
V gene: TRBV20-1
D gene: -
CDR3 DNA: TGCAGTGCTAGAGCAGGGCAAGGCTACACCTTC
CDR3 protein: CSARAGQGYTF

J gene: TRBJ1-1
clone size: few
V gene: TRBV5-4
D gene: TRBD1
CDR3 DNA: TGTGCCAGCAGCTTGGACCCGACAGGGGGCGGTGAAGCTTTCTTT
CDR3 protein: CASSLDPTGGGEAFF

J gene: TRBJ2-3
clone size: -
V gene: TRBV19
D gene: TRBD1
CDR3 DNA: TGTGCCAGTAGTGGAGTCAGGGGGACCACAGATACGCAGTATTTT
CDR3 protein: CASSGVRGTTDTQYF

J gene: TRBJ2-1
clone size: -
V gene: TRBV24-1
D gene: -
CDR3 DNA: TGTGCCACCAGTGATAATCGGGACAAAAGTAATGAGCAGTTCTTC
CDR3 protein: CATSDNRDKSNEQFF